A selection of T cell receptor beta chains follows, all from one sample in a study of OX40 agonist ivuxolimab in advanced cancers. Repertoires were generated with immunoSEQ multiplex PCR, while TCRdb's copy carries only in-frame clones and drops some. The table includes 95,000 to 150,000 clones, 85% to 95% detected once. The material was CD4+ or CD8+ T cells sorted from blood, obtained in a trial of the OX40 agonist ivuxolimab. The receptors come from an adult with an advanced solid tumor such as melanoma, head and neck, liver or kidney cancer. Each CDR3 is given with its conserved first and last residue. D genes are given only for firm matches. Not every row has a clone size; where given, it reads once, few, many or a size class.

abundance	d_gene	v_gene	j_gene	len	CDR3nt	CDR3aa
.	.	TRBV7-3	TRBJ2-2	14	TGTGCCAGCAGCCCAAATGGGGGCACCGGGGAGCTGTTTTTT	CASSPNGGTGELFF
.	.	TRBV28	TRBJ1-2	12	TGTGCCAGCAGGGGGGACATAGGTGGCTACACCTTC	CASRGDIGGYTF
few	.	TRBV18	TRBJ1-2	11	TGTGCCAGCTCACCAGTTAGTGGCTACACCTTC	CASSPVSGYTF
.	TRBD2	TRBV2	TRBJ2-7	14	TGTGCCAGCAGTGAGCGGACTAGCAGGTACGAGCAGTACTTC	CASSERTSRYEQYF
.	.	TRBV7-3	TRBJ2-5	14	TGTGCCAGCAGCCCTACCGGGGTTAAAGAGACCCAGTACTTC	CASSPTGVKETQYF
.	TRBD1	TRBV5-1	TRBJ2-5	15	TGCGCCAGCAGCTTCGACAGGGGACGTCAAGAGACCCAGTACTTC	CASSFDRGRQETQYF
.	.	TRBV6-5	TRBJ2-3	16	TGTGCCAGCAGTTCCCCTCGGTCAGGGGGGACAGATACGCAGTATTTT	CASSSPRSGGTDTQYF
.	TRBD2	TRBV6-6	TRBJ2-1	15	TGTGCCAGCAGTCCCCGAAGCGGGAACGGCAATGAGCAGTTCTTC	CASSPRSGNGNEQFF
.	.	TRBV7-9	TRBJ2-2	15	TGTGCCAGCAGCTCGGGACACCCGAACACCGGGGAGCTGTTTTTT	CASSSGHPNTGELFF
.	.	TRBV19	TRBJ2-3	15	TGTGCCAGTAGTATGGCGGAACTACACACAGATACGCAGTATTTT	CASSMAELHTDTQYF
once	.	TRBV2	TRBJ1-4	16	TGTGCCAGCAGTGCAGGGTTTGGTATTGCTAATGAAAAACTGTTTTTT	CASSAGFGIANEKLFF
.	.	TRBV5-1	TRBJ2-5	15	TGCGCCAGCAGCTTGGTGGCAGGGTCACAAGAGACCCAGTACTTC	CASSLVAGSQETQYF
.	TRBD1	TRBV6-1	TRBJ1-2	14	TGTGCCAGCAGCCCTGACAGGGCGCTACAAGGCTACACCTTC	CASSPDRALQGYTF
.	TRBD2	TRBV19	TRBJ2-1	15	TGTGCCAGTAGTAGGCCGGAGACTAGCGGCAATGAGCAGTTCTTC	CASSRPETSGNEQFF
.	TRBD1	TRBV5-1	TRBJ1-6	14	TGCGCCAGCAGCCTGGGACAGGCGGATTCACCCCTCCACTTT	CASSLGQADSPLHF
.	.	TRBV30	TRBJ2-7	15	TGTGCCTGGAGTGTAGGAGGGGCGGTCTCGTACGAGCAGTACTTC	CAWSVGGAVSYEQYF
once	TRBD1	TRBV15	TRBJ2-3	16	TGTGCCACCAGCACCAGACAGGGCGCTCGCACAGATACGCAGTATTTT	CATSTRQGARTDTQYF
once	.	TRBV5-1	TRBJ1-2	15	TGCGCCAGCAGCTTCCCAGGGGTAAACGACTATGGCTACACCTTC	CASSFPGVNDYGYTF
.	TRBD2	TRBV10-3	TRBJ2-7	14	TGTGCCATCAGGCTAGCGGGAGGGCCCGGCGAGCAGTACTTC	CAIRLAGGPGEQYF
.	TRBD1	TRBV30	TRBJ1-2	13	TGTGCCTGGAGTGCGGGGACAGTAGAGGGCTACACCTTC	CAWSAGTVEGYTF
.	TRBD1	TRBV2	TRBJ1-5	15	TGTGCCAGCAGCGGGACAGGAAACCCCAATCAGCCCCAGCATTTT	CASSGTGNPNQPQHF
.	.	TRBV27	TRBJ2-4	16	TGTGCCAGTTCAAGGGGGGCGGTAGGGTTGGGAAACATTCAGTACTTC	CASSRGAVGLGNIQYF
.	.	TRBV10-3	TRBJ2-3	13	TGTGCCATCAGTGATCTGGGCACAGATACGCAGTATTTT	CAISDLGTDTQYF
.	.	TRBV7-9	TRBJ2-5	12	TGTGCCAGCAGCCCCCCAGGAAAGACCCAGTACTTC	CASSPPGKTQYF
.	.	TRBV20-1	TRBJ1-1	11	TGCAGTGCTTTACAGGGAGGTGAAGCTTTCTTT	CSALQGGEAFF
.	.	TRBV15	TRBJ1-5	15	TGTGCCACCAGCCGACGTCACAGGGAATCTTTGCCCCAGCATTTT	CATSRRHRESLPQHF
.	.	TRBV28	TRBJ2-5	15	TGTGCCAGCAGTTTCATTGGGGGGAGCTTGGAGACCCAGTACTTC	CASSFIGGSLETQYF
.	.	TRBV18	TRBJ2-7	13	TGTGCCAGCTCGCAACAGGGAGGCTACGAGCAGTACTTC	CASSQQGGYEQYF
.	TRBD1	TRBV9	TRBJ2-7	15	TGTGCCAGCAGCGTAGCCACAGGGGCGTTTGACGAGCAGTACTTC	CASSVATGAFDEQYF
.	.	TRBV2	TRBJ2-1	14	TGTGCCAGCAGTGCGAAGGGTTTTGGCGATGAGCAGTTCTTC	CASSAKGFGDEQFF
.	.	TRBV7-8	TRBJ2-2	13	TGTGCCAGCAGCTTAACTTACTCCGGGGAGCTGTTTTTT	CASSLTYSGELFF
.	TRBD1	TRBV7-9	TRBJ1-1	15	TGTGCCAGCAGCCTAGGGGGCTGGACGAACACTGAAGCTTTCTTT	CASSLGGWTNTEAFF
.	TRBD1	TRBV5-1	TRBJ2-7	14	TGCGCCAGCAGCTACTCAGGGGGCTCCTACGAGCAGTACTTC	CASSYSGGSYEQYF
.	.	TRBV11-2	TRBJ1-6	13	TGTGCCAGCAGCCCCCCCTATCATTCACCCCTCCACTTT	CASSPPYHSPLHF
.	TRBD1	TRBV2	TRBJ1-5	15	TGTGCCAGCAGCGTGGACAGGGGGCTTGGTCAGCCCCAGCATTTT	CASSVDRGLGQPQHF
.	TRBD1	TRBV2	TRBJ2-6	17	TGTGCCAGCACGCAGACAGGGGCTAGCTCTGGGGCCAACGTCCTGACTTTC	CASTQTGASSGANVLTF
.	TRBD1	TRBV7-2	TRBJ1-5	15	TGTGCCAGCAGCCTGGACAGGGGCCCTAATCAGCCCCAGCATTTT	CASSLDRGPNQPQHF
.	TRBD2	TRBV9	TRBJ2-7	16	TGTGCCAGCGCCGGGACTAGCGGGGTTACCTCCTACGAGCAGTACTTC	CASAGTSGVTSYEQYF
.	.	TRBV27	TRBJ1-3	14	TGTGCCAGCAGCTTCCACGGGGCTGGAAACACCATATATTTT	CASSFHGAGNTIYF
.	TRBD2	TRBV9	TRBJ2-5	17	TGTGCCAGCAGCGCACCCGGGGGGGCCCCCTATTCAGAGACCCAGTACTTC	CASSAPGGAPYSETQYF
.	.	TRBV5-4	TRBJ2-5	14	TGTGCCAGCAGCCCCATCGGCAGGGCAGAGACCCAGTACTTC	CASSPIGRAETQYF
.	.	TRBV6-4	TRBJ2-2	13	TGTGCCAGCAGTGAACTAGCTACCGGGGAGCTGTTTTTT	CASSELATGELFF
.	.	TRBV6-5	TRBJ1-1	14	TGTGCCAGCAGTCGTGGGACGACGAACACTGAAGCTTTCTTT	CASSRGTTNTEAFF
.	.	TRBV28	TRBJ2-1	15	TGTGCCAGCAGTTTGTCGGGACCGCACTACAATGAGCAGTTCTTC	CASSLSGPHYNEQFF
once	.	TRBV6-5	TRBJ2-4	15	TGTGCCAGCAGTTATAGGGGGTTAGCCAAAAACATTCAGTACTTC	CASSYRGLAKNIQYF
.	.	TRBV7-3	TRBJ2-7	15	TGTGCCAGCAGCTTATTGGGGGGCAGTTTGTACGAGCAGTACTTC	CASSLLGGSLYEQYF
.	TRBD1	TRBV18	TRBJ2-1	13	TGTGCCAGCTCACCCCAAACAGGGGATGAGCAGTTCTTC	CASSPQTGDEQFF
.	.	TRBV11-2	TRBJ1-5	14	TGTGCCAGCAGCCGGGATTATAGCAATCAGCCCCAGCATTTT	CASSRDYSNQPQHF
.	TRBD1	TRBV11-1	TRBJ2-5	15	TGTGCCAGCAGCTTACGGACAGGGGGCCGGGAGACCCAGTACTTC	CASSLRTGGRETQYF
.	.	TRBV28	TRBJ2-5	16	TGTGCCAGCAGTTTATCTCCGGCAGTCTCCGAAGAGACCCAGTACTTC	CASSLSPAVSEETQYF
.	.	TRBV28	TRBJ1-2	13	TGTGCCAGCAGACTCGACGGAATCTATGGCTACACCTTC	CASRLDGIYGYTF
.	.	TRBV7-3	TRBJ2-3	16	TGTGCCAGCAGCTTCCAGGGAAGGACCGACACAGATACGCAGTATTTT	CASSFQGRTDTDTQYF
once	TRBD2	TRBV5-1	TRBJ2-5	15	TGCGCCAGCAGCCTTTCCGGGACTAGCGTGGAGACCCAGTACTTC	CASSLSGTSVETQYF